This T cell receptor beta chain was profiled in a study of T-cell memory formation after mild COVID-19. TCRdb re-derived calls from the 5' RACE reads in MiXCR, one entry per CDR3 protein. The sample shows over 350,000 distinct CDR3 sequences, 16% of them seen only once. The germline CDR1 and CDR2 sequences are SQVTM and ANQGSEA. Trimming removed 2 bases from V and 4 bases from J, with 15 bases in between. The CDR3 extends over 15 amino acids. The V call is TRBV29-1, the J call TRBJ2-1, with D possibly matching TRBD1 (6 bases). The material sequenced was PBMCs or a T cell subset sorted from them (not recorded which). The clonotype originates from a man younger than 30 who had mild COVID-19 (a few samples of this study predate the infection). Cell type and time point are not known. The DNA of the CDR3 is TGCAGCGTTGAATCGGCACAGGGTTTTTACAATGAGCAGTTCTTC. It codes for CSVESAQGFYNEQFF.